A selection of T cell receptor beta chains follows, all from one sample in a study of T-cell memory formation after mild COVID-19. TCRdb called the 5' RACE reads again in MiXCR, with one record for every CDR3 protein. The profile shows about 140,000 distinct CDR3 sequences, around 15% of them singletons. The sequenced sample was PBMCs or a T cell subset sorted from them (not recorded which). These receptors were taken from an adult woman who had mild COVID-19 (a few samples of this study predate the infection). Cell type and time point are not known. CDR3s leave out the opening cysteine and the closing phenylalanine or tryptophan.

TRBV5-1 ASSLAGGHSYEQY
TRBV7-9 ASGVFDTNTEAF
TRBV5-1 ASSLGASGPLETQY
TRBV6-6 ASSYVAGGEQY
TRBV5-4 ASSIGTGDLEAF
TRBV29-1 SPWLARNQPQH
TRBV6-1 ASRISGELF
TRBV19 ASSSTVPSYEQY
TRBV28 ASSIPPDTQY
TRBV27 ASRTILAGVRYEQY
TRBV11-3 ASSPDRSKRSTEAF
TRBV6-1 ASTRGQQF
TRBV20-1 SARGLTGVDSPLH
TRBV13 ASSLPPAGTADYGYT
TRBV14 ASTPARGVTGANVLT
TRBV5-1 ASSLYDRGSTGSTEAF
TRBV7-6 ASSLAGDIAGATIY
TRBV13 ASSLGTSVYEQY
TRBV7-9 ASKTGTGSFSPLH
TRBV6-5 ASSYGGLGTTDTQY
TRBV6-5 ASSHTGGEQY
TRBV9 ASSVGSSTYEQY
TRBV7-9 ASSEDRIAGELF
TRBV3-1 ASSQGRETRGFEQF
TRBV7-6 ASSFYRDRAFYEQY
TRBV29-1 SVNWRGTEAF
TRBV9 ASSVVGWATDEQY
TRBV19 ASSTRLEVDEQY
TRBV19 ASSPWDSGTSTDTQY
TRBV7-9 ASSPRPGHGHGQY
TRBV5-4 ASSLEQGAGTGELF
TRBV11-2 ASTILGVGQVVSGNTIY
TRBV12-3/TRBV12-4 ASSIGQTEAF
TRBV7-9 ASSIGLAGNEQY
TRBV7-9 ASSSTAGGYNYGYT